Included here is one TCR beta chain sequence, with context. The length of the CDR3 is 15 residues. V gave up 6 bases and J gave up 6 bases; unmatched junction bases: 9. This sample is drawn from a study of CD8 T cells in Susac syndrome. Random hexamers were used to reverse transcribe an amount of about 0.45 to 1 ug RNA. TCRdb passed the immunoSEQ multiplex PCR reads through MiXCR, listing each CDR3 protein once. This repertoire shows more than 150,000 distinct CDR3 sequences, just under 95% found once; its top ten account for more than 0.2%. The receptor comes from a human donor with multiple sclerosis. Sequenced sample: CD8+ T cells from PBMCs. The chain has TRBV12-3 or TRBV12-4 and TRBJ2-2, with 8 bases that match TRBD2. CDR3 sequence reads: CASSYRAAGAGELFF. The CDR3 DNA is TGTGCCAGCAGCTACAGGGCAGCGGGAGCCGGGGAGCTGTTTTTT.